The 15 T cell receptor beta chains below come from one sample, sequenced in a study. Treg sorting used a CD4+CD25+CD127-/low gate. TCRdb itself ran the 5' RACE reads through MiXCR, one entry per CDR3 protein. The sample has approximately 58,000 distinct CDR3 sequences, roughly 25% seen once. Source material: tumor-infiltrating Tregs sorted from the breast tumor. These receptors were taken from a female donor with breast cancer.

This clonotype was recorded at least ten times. The CDR3 nucleotides are TGTGCCACCAGCAGAGATAATAGCGGGGGAGAGACCCAGTACTTC. It specifies CATSRDNSGGETQYF. The V gene is TRBV15, the J gene TRBJ2-5, with 9 bases that match TRBD2. Germline assignment: CDR1 LNHNV and CDR2 YYDKDF (reference sequence). This CDR3 region has 15 residues. V lost 0 bases and J lost 4; bases outside the gene matches: 3.

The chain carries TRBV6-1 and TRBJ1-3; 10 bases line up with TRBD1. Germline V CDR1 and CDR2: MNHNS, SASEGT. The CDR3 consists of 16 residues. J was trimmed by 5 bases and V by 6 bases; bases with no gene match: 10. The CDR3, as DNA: TGTGCCAGCAGCGCGTCCCGGGACAGGGGAAGAAACACCATATATTTT. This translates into CASSASRDRGRNTIYF.

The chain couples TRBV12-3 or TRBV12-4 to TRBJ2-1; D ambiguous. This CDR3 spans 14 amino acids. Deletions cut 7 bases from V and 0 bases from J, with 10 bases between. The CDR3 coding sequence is TGTGCCAGCACCCCCCCGGGCTCCTACAATGAGCAGTTCTTC. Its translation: CASTPPGSYNEQFF.

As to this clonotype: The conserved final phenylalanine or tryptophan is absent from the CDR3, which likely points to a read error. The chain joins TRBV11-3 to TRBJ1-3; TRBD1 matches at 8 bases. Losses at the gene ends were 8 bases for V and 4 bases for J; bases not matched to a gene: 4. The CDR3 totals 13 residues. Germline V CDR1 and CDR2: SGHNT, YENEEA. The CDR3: CASSTGVGNTIYS. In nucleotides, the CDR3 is TGTGCCAGCTCGACAGGGGTAGGAAACACCATATATTCT.

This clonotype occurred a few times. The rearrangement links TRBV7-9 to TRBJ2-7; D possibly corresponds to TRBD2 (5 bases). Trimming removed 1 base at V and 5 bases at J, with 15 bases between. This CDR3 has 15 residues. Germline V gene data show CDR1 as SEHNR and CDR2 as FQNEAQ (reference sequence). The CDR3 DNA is TGTGCCAGCAGCTTAGGGACTCGGCTACTTCACGAGCAGTACTTC. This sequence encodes CASSLGTRLLHEQYF.

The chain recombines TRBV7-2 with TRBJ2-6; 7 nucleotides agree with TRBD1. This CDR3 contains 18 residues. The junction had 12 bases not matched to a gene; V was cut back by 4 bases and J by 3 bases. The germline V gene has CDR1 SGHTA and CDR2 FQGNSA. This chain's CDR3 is CASSSSGTALGGANVLTF. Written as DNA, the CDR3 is TGTGCCAGCAGCTCGTCCGGGACAGCCTTAGGTGGGGCCAACGTCCTGACTTTC.

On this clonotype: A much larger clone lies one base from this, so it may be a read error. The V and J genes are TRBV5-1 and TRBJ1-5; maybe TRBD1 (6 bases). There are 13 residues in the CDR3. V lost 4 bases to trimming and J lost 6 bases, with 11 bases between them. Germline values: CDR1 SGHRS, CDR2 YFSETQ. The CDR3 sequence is CASSPVRGQPQHF. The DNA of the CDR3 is TGCGCCAGCAGCCCGGTCAGGGGTCAGCCCCAGCATTTT.

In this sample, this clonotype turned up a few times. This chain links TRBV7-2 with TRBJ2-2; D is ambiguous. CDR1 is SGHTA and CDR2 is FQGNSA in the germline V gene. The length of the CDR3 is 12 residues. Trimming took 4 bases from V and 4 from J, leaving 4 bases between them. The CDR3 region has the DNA TGTGCCAGCAGCTCCTTCACCGGGGAGCTGTTTTTT. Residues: CASSSFTGELFF.

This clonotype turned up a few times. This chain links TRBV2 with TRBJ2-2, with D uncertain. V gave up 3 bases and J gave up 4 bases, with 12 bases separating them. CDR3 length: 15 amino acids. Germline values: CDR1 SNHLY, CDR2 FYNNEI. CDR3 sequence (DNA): TGTGCCAGCAGTGACTGGCCGGCGAGCACCGGGGAGCTGTTTTTT. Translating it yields CASSDWPASTGELFF.

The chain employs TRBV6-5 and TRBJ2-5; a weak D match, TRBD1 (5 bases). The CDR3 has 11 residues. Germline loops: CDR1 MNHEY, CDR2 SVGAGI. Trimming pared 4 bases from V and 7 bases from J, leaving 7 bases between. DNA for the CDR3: TGTGCCAGCAGTTTAACAGGGACCCAGTACTTC. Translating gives CASSLTGTQYF.

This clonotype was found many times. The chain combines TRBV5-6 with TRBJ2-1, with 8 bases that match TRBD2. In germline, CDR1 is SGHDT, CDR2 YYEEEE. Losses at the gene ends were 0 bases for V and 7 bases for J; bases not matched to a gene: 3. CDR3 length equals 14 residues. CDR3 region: CASSLDGRGNEQFF. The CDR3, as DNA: TGTGCCAGCAGCTTGGACGGGAGGGGGAATGAGCAGTTCTTC.

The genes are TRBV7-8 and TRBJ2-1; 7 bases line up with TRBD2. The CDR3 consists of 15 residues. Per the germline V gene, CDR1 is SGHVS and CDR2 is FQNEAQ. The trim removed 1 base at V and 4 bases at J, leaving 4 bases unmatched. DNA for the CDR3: TGTGCCAGCAGCTTAGAGGCGGGAGTTTACAATGAGCAGTTCTTC. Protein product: CASSLEAGVYNEQFF. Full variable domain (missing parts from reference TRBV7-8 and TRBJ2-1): GAGVSQSPRYKVAKRGQDVALRCDPISGHVSLFWYQQALGQGPEFLTYFQNEAQLDKSGLPSDRFFAERPEGSVSTLKIQRTQQEDSAVYLCASSLEAGVYNEQFFGPGTRLTVL.

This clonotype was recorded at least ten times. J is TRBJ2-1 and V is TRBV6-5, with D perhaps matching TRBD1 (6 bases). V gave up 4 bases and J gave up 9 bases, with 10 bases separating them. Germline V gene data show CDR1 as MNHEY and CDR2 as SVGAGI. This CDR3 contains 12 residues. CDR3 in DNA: TGTGCCAGCAGTTCCCGCAGGGGTGAGCAGTTCTTC. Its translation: CASSSRRGEQFF.

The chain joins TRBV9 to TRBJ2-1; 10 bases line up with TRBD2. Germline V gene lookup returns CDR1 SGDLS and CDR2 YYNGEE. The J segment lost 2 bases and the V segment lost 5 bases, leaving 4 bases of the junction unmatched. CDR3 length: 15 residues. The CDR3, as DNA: TGTGCCAGCAGTAGAACTAGCGGGGCCTACAATGAGCAGTTCTTC. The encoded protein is CASSRTSGAYNEQFF.

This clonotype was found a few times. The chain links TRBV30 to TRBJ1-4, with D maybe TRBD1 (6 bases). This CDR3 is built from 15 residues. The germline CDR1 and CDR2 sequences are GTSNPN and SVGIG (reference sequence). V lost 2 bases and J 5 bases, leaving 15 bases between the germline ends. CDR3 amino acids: CAWSPPDRKNEKLFF. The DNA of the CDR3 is TGTGCCTGGAGTCCCCCGGACAGAAAAAATGAAAAACTGTTTTTT.